The rows below give T cell receptor beta chains drawn from one sample of a study of T cells after yellow fever vaccination. A single record per CDR3 protein comes from TCRdb applying MiXCR to the 5' RACE reads. The data hold approximately 160,000 distinct CDR3 sequences, with around 9.7% observed a single time. The source material was CD8+ T cells sorted from PBMCs, sampled 45 days after the yellow fever booster vaccination. These receptors all stem from a man aged 18 to 29 who received the YFV17D yellow fever vaccine. Each CDR3 is given without its conserved first and last residue. Each record gives: V gene, J gene, clone size, CDR3 length, CDR3 protein. Only some rows state a clone size, as once, few, many or a class for expanded clones.

>TRBV6-5|TRBJ1-4|-|12
ASSYLRGNEKLF
>TRBV9|TRBJ2-2|many|14
ASSAWDRANTGELF
>TRBV7-9|TRBJ2-5|many|14
ASSLVRRGREETQY
>TRBV7-6|TRBJ2-2|few|13
ASSSAGGFTGELF
>TRBV13|TRBJ2-2|few|13
ASSLGLANTGELF
>TRBV6-1|TRBJ1-1|-|15
ASSEAQFGGRYTEAF
>TRBV5-1|TRBJ1-2|few|15
ASSSNQRGPALYGYT
>TRBV6-5|TRBJ1-2|few|12
ASSYGGADYGYT
>TRBV3-1|TRBJ1-4|few|13
ASTDLTATNEKLF
>TRBV27|TRBJ1-5|-|11
ASSWEGSQPQH
>TRBV7-6|TRBJ2-5|many|15
ASSSQPSTGYKETQY
>TRBV12-3/TRBV12-4|TRBJ1-1|-|14
ASSPPVGGYWTEAF
>TRBV24-1|TRBJ2-2|few|12
ATSDSPAGGELF
>TRBV9|TRBJ2-3|few|13
ASSLSGDRTDTQY
>TRBV7-3|TRBJ2-4|few|19
ASSRVSTSGGAPGAKNIQY
>TRBV6-5|TRBJ1-2|-|12
ASSYSRTSYGYT
>TRBV14|TRBJ2-3|-|16
ASSQDLTGTSGTDTQY
>TRBV6-1|TRBJ2-1|few|10
ASSEPGNEQF
>TRBV20-1|TRBJ1-1|few|12
SARVRSLNTEAF
>TRBV27|TRBJ2-5|few|16
ASSLSVQGASSGETQY
>TRBV7-2|TRBJ2-1|-|10
ASSLPGRERF
>TRBV9|TRBJ2-1|few|14
ASSGIGLAEYNEQF
>TRBV7-9|TRBJ2-1|-|16
ASSPGTSGGASYNEQF
>TRBV6-2/TRBV6-3|TRBJ1-5|-|16
ASRPRGNQVNSNQPQH
>TRBV6-2/TRBV6-3|TRBJ1-6|-|13
ASSSPPGGNSPLH
>TRBV9|TRBJ2-1|few|9
ASSPRQRQF
>TRBV7-9|TRBJ1-2|-|15
ASTHRATLPAYGGYT
>TRBV6-5|TRBJ1-6|many|12
ASSQGAVRSPLH
>TRBV7-6|TRBJ1-1|-|11
ASSLFMNTEAF
>TRBV5-1|TRBJ2-2|many|11
ASSLTPPGELF
>TRBV4-1|TRBJ2-3|few|13
ASSQLGGAVDTQY
>TRBV20-1|TRBJ2-5|few|11
SASGGYQETQY
>TRBV11-2|TRBJ2-7|-|16
ASTFNTGEQSTSYEQY
>TRBV4-2|TRBJ2-3|few|12
ASRTGELLDTQY
>TRBV27|TRBJ2-6|few|12
ASSSGLGANVLT
>TRBV6-5|TRBJ1-1|many|11
ASSYSRVAEAF
>TRBV9|TRBJ2-4|few|13
ASSAGPGGADIQY
>TRBV7-2|TRBJ2-1|-|12
ASSPRTIHNEQF